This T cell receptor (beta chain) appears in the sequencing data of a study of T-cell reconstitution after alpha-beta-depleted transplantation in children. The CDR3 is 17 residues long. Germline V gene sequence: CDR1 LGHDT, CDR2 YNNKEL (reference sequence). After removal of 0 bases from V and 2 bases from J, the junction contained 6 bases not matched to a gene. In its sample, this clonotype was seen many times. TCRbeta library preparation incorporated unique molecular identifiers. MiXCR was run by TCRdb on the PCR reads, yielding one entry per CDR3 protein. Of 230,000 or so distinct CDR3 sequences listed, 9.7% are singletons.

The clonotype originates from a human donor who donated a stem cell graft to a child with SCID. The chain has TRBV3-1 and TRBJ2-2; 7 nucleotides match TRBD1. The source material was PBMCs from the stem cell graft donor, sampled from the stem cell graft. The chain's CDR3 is CASSQDAPGGNTGELFF. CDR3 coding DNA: TGTGCCAGCAGCCAAGATGCCCCAGGGGGAAACACCGGGGAGCTGTTTTTT.